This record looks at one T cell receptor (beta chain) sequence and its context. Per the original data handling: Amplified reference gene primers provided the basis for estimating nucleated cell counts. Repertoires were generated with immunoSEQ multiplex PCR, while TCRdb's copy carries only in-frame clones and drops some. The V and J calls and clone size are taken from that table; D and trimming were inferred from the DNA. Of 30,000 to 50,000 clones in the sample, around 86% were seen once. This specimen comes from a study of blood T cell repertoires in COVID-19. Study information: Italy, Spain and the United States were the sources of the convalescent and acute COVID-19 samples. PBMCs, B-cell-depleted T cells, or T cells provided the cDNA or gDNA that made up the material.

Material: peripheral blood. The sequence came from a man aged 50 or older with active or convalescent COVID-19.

CDR3 in amino acids: CATALRDNEQFF. The CDR3 nucleotides read TGTGCCACCGCCCTCAGGGACAATGAGCAGTTCTTC. The gene calls are TRBV12-3 or TRBV12-4 and TRBJ2-1, with D possibly matching TRBD1 (5 bases). Trimming removed 10 bases at V and 5 bases at J, with 12 bases between. This CDR3 spans 12 amino acids.